The table lists the clone carrying this T cell receptor (beta chain) with many counts. The target antigen is unknown. One base away lies a much larger clone, so this may be a sequencing read error. This sample was included in a study of Graves' ophthalmopathy and Graves' hyperthyroidism. General study results and limits: The study's model predicted ophthalmopathy progression at roughly 69% sensitivity and almost 75% specificity. Most expanded clonotypes in thyroid above 0.001 frequency also showed up in blood.

CDR3 length: 14 amino acids. Germline V gene data show CDR1 as MNHEY and CDR2 as SMNVEV (reference sequence). J was trimmed by 2 bases and V by 3 bases; bases with no gene match: 4. The study recruited hyperthyroidism patients aged 18 to 65 who were newly diagnosed, under 2 months' duration. The diagnosis combined clinical symptoms, thyroxine, TRAb, thyroid ultrasound and orbital computed tomography scans. As the template, RNA transcripts were used to amplify TCR beta CDR3 regions. First-round RT-PCR relied on HTBI primers, and a second-round multiplex PCR came next. TCRdb itself ran the multiplex PCR reads through MiXCR, one entry per CDR3 protein. Here the sample spans about 620,000 distinct CDR3 sequences, 22% being singletons.

The receptor was isolated from a woman between 18 and 30 years old with stable Graves' hyperthyroidism. Some clones in this sample may be carry-over from other donors' samples. The sequencing sample was made of peripheral blood. The chain combines TRBV27 with TRBJ2-7; 7 positions match TRBD1. For the CDR3, the DNA is TGTGCCAGCAGTTTCTCCGGGACAGCCTACGAGCAGTACTTC. This sequence encodes CASSFSGTAYEQYF.